This note documents a single TCR beta chain sequence. This clonotype was counted ten times or more. Its antigen remains unidentified. Within one base of it there is no much larger clone, and no base qualities were kept. cDNA was synthesized by template-switch 5'RACE using a primer carrying a 10-nucleotide random unique molecular identifier by which each TCR transcript was tagged. Each sequencing run produced over 200 million TCR-beta sequences covering 15-18 subjects. Total RNA was extracted with the RNeasy kit. The KAPA Real-time Library Amplification kit was used to amplify TCR-beta VDJ regions with primers targeting the TCR constant region and the 5'RACE anchor. Sample indexes and Illumina adaptors were added in a first PCR, and a second PCR then increased library yield. After Ampure bead purification, the roughly 650 bp TCR product was size-selected on a 2% E-gel SizeSelection system. Before pooling, libraries had their quality checked on a Bioanalyzer, their concentration measured with Qubit, and their quantity determined with the Kapa Library Quantification kit. An Illumina HiSeq 2500 was used to sequence the libraries paired-end at 2 x 150 bp. To increase sequence diversity, roughly 24-32% phiX was spiked into each library pool. Under the source paper's analysis protocol: Quality-filtered reads were processed with the UMI-based MiGEC pipeline, which removed over 85% of raw TCR sequences during error correction. IMGT germline references were used for aligning VDJ genes, and each clonotype was defined as a unique CDR3 amino acid sequence together with its V-J genes. Clonal expansion, Shannon diversity and CDR3 relatedness were evaluated with VDJtools (CalcPairwiseDistances, ClusterSamples), while phylogenetic trees were built in CLCbio workbench. Expanded clones were defined as having at least 8 unique UMIs, based on coefficient-of-variation modelling across technical triplicates. Using fastp trimming at Q25 and MiXCR clonotype assembly, TCRdb reanalyzed the public sequencing data and kept in-frame beta chains. Entries that share a CDR3 protein sequence are merged under the most common genes and DNA. These V and J calls rely on TCRdb rather than the paper's analysis. For this sample there are 71,000 or so distinct CDR3 sequences; approximately 13% appear just once. The ten largest account for approximately 4.2% of the sample.

These data originate in a study of neurological immune-mediated disorders (dated 2019 in TCRdb). Study-level background: Peripheral blood TCR-beta repertoires from HTLV-I-associated myelopathy (HAM/TSP) patients, multiple sclerosis patients and healthy controls were compared by UMI-based sequencing. The approximately 100 TCR-beta libraries included longitudinal samples, technical triplicates and paired sorted CD4+ and CD8+ T-cell subsets alongside PBMC samples. Each longitudinal HAM/TSP and healthy donor was sampled at 3 time-points spaced at roughly 3-45 month intervals. The cohort included roughly 71 subjects: some 15 with HAM/TSP, around 34 with multiple sclerosis, and around 20 healthy controls.

In the paper's terms, the time point label means: longitudinal time-point 1 (baseline). Unsorted PBMC libraries were generated from 2 million PBMCs stored in RNAlater at -80 °C until RNA extraction. Peripheral blood was subjected to Ficoll-Hypaque density gradient centrifugation to isolate PBMCs, which were then cryopreserved in liquid nitrogen. Study-wide findings and limitations: TCR clonal expansion was highest in HAM/TSP patients and lowest in MS patients, with MS patients falling below even healthy controls. Across subjects, expanded clones never shared an identical CDR3 amino acid sequence, which suggests that the TCR-beta repertoires in every group were private.

This receptor was taken from a female donor with HTLV-1-associated myelopathy (HAM/TSP). The specimen sequenced was PBMCs.

The CDR3 in this case is CASSLWRAGGTDTQYF. Here is the DNA: TGTGCCAGCAGCTTATGGCGAGCGGGGGGCACAGATACGCAGTATTTT. The receptor chain draws on TRBV7-8 and TRBJ2-3; TRBD2 matches 8 bases in the middle. V and J are trimmed by 2 bases and 1 base, and the gene matches miss 5 bases of the junction. Including cysteine and phenylalanine, the CDR3 has 16 amino acids. The sequence is cut down to CDR3 DNA, 48 bases in frame from base 1. From the germline V gene, CDR1 is SGHVS and CDR2 is FQNEAQ.